This TCR beta chain appears in the sequencing data of a study of tumor-infiltrating lymphocytes in oesophageal squamous cell carcinoma (dated by TCRdb to the mid-2010s). To prepare the library, PCR was applied. Data came from an Illumina HiSeq 2000. In TCRdb, the public reads were trimmed at Q25 with fastp and aligned with MiXCR, with productive beta chains retained. Rows matching on CDR3 protein sequence are summarized as one entry with the most common DNA and genes. In this sample the table shows 15,000 to 20,000 distinct CDR3 sequences, roughly two fifths of which occur a single time. The top ten hold roughly a fifth of the sample. As for this clonotype: Its specific antigen is unknown. Per-nucleotide qualities are absent, and no much larger clonotype sits a single base away.

This TCR derives from a male donor with esophageal squamous cell carcinoma. Sequenced: esophageal tumor tissue.

Here the CDR3 is given as CASSLPDSSYNEQFF. The base sequence is TGTGCCAGCAGTTTACCGGACAGCTCCTACAATGAGCAGTTCTTC. Recombination joined TRBV28 with TRBJ2-1; TRBD1 is perhaps the D gene, given 6 matching bases. The CDR3 measures 15 amino acids from cysteine to phenylalanine. CDR3 DNA is the only sequence kept; it has 45 bases, read in frame from the first base. Trimming removed 2 bases from V and 0 bases from J, leaving 8 bases between the germline ends. Reading the germline V gene gives CDR1 MDHEN and CDR2 SYDVKM.